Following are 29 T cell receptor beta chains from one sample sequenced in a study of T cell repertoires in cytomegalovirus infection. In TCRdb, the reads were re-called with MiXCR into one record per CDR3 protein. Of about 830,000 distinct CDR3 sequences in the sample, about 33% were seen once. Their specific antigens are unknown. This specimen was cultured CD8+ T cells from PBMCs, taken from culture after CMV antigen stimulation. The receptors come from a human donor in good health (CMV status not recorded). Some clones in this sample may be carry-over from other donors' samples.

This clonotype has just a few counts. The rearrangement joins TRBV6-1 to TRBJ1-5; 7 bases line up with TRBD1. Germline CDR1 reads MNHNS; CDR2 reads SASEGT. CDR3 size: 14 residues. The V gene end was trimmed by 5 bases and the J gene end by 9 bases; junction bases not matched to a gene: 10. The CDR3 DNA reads TGTGCCAGCAGTAATACAGGGGTTGCCTCGCCCCAGCATTTT. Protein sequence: CASSNTGVASPQHF.

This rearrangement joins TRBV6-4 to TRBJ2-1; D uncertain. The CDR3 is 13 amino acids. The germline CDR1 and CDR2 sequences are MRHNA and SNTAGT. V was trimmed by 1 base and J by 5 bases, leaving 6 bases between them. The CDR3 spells CASSDFMDNEQFF. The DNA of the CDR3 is TGTGCCAGCAGTGACTTTATGGACAATGAGCAGTTCTTC.

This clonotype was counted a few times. DNA of the CDR3: TGTGCCAGCAGCTTAGATAGACAGGGGAGCACCGGGGAGCTGTTTTTT. As protein: CASSLDRQGSTGELFF. The chain couples TRBV11-3 to TRBJ2-2; 8 bases map to TRBD1. Trimming at V came to 0 bases and at J to 4 bases, leaving 4 bases not matched to a gene. From germline, CDR1 is SGHNT and CDR2 YENEEA. The CDR3 is 16 amino acids.

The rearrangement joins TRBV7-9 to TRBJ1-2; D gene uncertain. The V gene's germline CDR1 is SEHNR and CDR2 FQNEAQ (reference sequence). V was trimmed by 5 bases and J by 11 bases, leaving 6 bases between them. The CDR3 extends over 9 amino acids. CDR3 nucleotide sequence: TGTGCCAGCAGCCCTAAATACACCTTC. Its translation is CASSPKYTF.

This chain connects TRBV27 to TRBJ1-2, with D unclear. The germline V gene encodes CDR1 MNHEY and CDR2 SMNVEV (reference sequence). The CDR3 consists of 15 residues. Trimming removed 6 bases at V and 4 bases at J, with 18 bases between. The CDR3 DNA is TGTGCCAGCAGCCAGCTTTTGGGGTCGATCTATGGCTACACCTTC. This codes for CASSQLLGSIYGYTF.

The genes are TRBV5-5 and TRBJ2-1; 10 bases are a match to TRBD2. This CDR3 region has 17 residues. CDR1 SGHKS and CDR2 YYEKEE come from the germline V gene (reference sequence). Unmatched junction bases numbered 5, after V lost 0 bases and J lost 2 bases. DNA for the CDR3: TGTGCCAGCAGCTTGGAATTTCTAGCGGGGGCCTACAATGAGCAGTTCTTC. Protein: CASSLEFLAGAYNEQFF.

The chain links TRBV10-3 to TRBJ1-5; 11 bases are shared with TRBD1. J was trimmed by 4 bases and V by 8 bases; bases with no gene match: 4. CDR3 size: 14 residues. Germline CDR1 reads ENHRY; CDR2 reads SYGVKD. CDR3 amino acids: CAIGGTGGNQPQHF. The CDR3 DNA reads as TGTGCCATCGGGGGGACAGGGGGAAATCAGCCCCAGCATTTT.

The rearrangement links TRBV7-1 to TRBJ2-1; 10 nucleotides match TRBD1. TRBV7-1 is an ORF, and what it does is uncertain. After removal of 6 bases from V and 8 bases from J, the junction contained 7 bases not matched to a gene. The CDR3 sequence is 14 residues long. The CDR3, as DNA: TGTGCCAGCAGTACGGGACAGGGGTTCGATGAGCAGTTCTTC. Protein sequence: CASSTGQGFDEQFF.

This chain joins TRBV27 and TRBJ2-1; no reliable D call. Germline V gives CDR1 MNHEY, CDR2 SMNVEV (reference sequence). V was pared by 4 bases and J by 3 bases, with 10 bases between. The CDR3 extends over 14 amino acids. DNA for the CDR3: TGTGCCAGCAGTTCATCGACGATCTACAATGAGCAGTTCTTC. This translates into CASSSSTIYNEQFF.

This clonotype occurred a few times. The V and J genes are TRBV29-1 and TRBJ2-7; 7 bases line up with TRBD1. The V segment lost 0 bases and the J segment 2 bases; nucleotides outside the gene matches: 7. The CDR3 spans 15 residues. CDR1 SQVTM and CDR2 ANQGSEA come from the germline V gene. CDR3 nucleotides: TGCAGCGTTGAAGATTTCGGACAGGACACCTACGAGCAGTACGTC. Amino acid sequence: CSVEDFGQDTYEQYV.

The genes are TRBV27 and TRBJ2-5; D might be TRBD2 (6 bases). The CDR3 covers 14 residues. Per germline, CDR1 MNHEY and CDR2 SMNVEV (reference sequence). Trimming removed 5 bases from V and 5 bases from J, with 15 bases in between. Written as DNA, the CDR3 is TGTGCCAGCAGTCCAAGCGGGTGGGGGGAGACCCAGTACTTC. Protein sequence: CASSPSGWGETQYF.

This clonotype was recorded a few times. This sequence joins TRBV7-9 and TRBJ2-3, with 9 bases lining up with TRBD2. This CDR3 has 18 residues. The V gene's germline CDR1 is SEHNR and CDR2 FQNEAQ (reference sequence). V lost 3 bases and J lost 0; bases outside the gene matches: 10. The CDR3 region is CASSFPGSGGASTDTQYF. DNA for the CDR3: TGTGCCAGCAGCTTCCCGGGTAGCGGGGGAGCTAGCACAGATACGCAGTATTTT.

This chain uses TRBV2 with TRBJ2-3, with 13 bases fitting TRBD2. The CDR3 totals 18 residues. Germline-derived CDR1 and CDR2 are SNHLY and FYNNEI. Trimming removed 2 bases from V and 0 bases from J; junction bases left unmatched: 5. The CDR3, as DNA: TGTGCCAGCAGTGAATATGGACTAGCGGGAGATAGCACAGATACGCAGTATTTT. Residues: CASSEYGLAGDSTDTQYF.

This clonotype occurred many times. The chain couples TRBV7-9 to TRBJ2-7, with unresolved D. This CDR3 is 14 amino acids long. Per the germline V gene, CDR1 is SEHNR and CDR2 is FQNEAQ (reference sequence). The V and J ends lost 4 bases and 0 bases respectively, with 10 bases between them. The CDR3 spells CASSSPNSSYEQYF. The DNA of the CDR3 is TGTGCCAGCAGCTCGCCAAATAGCTCCTACGAGCAGTACTTC.

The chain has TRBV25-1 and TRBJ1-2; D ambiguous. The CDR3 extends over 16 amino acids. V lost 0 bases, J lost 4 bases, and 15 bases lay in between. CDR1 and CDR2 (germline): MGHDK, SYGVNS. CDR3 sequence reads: CASSEYFSVGSYGYTF. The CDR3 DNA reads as TGTGCCAGCAGTGAATATTTTTCAGTGGGGAGCTATGGCTACACCTTC.

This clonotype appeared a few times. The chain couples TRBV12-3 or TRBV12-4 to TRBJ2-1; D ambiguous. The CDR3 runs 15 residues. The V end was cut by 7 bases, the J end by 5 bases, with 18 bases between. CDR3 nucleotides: TGTGCCAGCAACCGGTGGCAGGAGCCCCACAATGAGCAGTTCTTC. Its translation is CASNRWQEPHNEQFF.

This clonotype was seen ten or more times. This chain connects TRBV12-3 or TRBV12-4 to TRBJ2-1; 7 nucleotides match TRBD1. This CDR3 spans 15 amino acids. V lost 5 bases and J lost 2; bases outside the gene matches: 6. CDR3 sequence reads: CASSLPGTAYNEQFF. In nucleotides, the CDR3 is TGTGCCAGCAGTCTCCCCGGGACAGCCTACAATGAGCAGTTCTTC.

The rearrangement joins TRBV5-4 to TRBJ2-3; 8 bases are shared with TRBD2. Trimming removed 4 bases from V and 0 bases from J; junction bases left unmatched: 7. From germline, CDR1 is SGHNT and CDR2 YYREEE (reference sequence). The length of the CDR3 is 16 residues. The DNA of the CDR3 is TGTGCCAGCAGCAAAAGCGGGGGCGCTAGCACAGATACGCAGTATTTT. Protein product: CASSKSGGASTDTQYF.

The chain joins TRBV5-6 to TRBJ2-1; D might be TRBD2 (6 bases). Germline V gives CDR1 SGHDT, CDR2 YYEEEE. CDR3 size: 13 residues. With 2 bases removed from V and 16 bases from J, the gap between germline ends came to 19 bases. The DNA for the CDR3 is TGTGCCAGCAGCTTTCGAGGGAAGGACTACCAATTCTTC. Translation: CASSFRGKDYQFF.

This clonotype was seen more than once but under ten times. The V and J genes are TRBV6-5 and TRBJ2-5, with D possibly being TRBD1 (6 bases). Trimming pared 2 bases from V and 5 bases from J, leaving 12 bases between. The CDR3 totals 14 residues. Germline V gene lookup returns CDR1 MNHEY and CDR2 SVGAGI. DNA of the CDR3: TGTGCCAGCAGTTACGGGGGCCCCGCGGAGACCCAGTACTTC. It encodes CASSYGGPAETQYF.

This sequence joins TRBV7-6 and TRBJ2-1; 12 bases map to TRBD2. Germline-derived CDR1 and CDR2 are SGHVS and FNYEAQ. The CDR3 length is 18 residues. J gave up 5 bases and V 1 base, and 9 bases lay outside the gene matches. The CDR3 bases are TGTGCCAGCAGCTTAGAGGCTAGCGGGGGGGATTCGGACAATGAGCAGTTCTTC. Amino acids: CASSLEASGGDSDNEQFF.

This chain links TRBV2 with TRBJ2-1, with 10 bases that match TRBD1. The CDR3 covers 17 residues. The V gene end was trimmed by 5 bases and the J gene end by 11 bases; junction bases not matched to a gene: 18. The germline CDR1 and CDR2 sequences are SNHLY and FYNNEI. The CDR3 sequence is CASSPKLWGDRGAKQFF. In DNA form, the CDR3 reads TGTGCCAGCAGTCCCAAGCTCTGGGGGGACAGGGGCGCCAAGCAGTTCTTC.

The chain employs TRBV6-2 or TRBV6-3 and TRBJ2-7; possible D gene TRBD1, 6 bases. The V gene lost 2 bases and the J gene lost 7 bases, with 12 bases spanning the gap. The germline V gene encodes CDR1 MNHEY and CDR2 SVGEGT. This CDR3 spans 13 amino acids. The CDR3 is CASSYHRVGEQYV. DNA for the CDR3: TGTGCCAGCAGTTACCACAGGGTTGGAGAGCAGTACGTC.

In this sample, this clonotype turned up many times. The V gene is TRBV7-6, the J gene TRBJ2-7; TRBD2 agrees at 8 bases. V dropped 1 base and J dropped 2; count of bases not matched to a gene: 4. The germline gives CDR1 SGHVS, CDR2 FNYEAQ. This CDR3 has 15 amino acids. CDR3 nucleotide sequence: TGTGCCAGCAGCTTAGGCGGGGGGCCAACCTACGAGCAGTACTTC. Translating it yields CASSLGGGPTYEQYF.

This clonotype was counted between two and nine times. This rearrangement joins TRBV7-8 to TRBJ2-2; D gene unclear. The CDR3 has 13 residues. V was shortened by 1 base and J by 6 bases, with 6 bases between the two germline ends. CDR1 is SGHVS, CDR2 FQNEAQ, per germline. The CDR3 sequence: CASSLDGAGELFF. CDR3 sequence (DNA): TGTGCCAGCAGCTTAGATGGTGCCGGGGAGCTGTTTTTT. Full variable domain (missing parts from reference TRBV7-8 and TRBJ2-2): GAGVSQSPRYKVAKRGQDVALRCDPISGHVSLFWYQQALGQGPEFLTYFQNEAQLDKSGLPSDRFFAERPEGSVSTLKIQRTQQEDSAVYLCASSLDGAGELFFGEGSRLTVL.

CDR3 coding DNA: TGTGCCAGCAGCTTGAGGAGGGAACTTCATAATTCACCCCTCCACTTT. Residues: CASSLRRELHNSPLHF. V and J are TRBV5-4 and TRBJ1-6; no definite D call. V lost 1 base, J lost 5 bases, and 13 bases lay in between. Germline CDR1 and CDR2: SGHNT and YYREEE (reference sequence). CDR3 size: 16 residues.

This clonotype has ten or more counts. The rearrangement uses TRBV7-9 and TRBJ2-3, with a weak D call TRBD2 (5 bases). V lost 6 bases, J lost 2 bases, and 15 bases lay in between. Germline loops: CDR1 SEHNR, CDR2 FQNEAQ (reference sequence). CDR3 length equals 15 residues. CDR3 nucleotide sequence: TGTGCCAGCAGTCTGGCGGGTGCCTCCACAGATACGCAGTATTTT. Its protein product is CASSLAGASTDTQYF.

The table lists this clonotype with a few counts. The CDR3 DNA is TGTGCCAGCAGCCCAGTTGTGGGGGGTAACACCGGGGAGCTGTTTTTT. Amino acid sequence: CASSPVVGGNTGELFF. The V gene is TRBV3-1, the J gene TRBJ2-2; possible D gene TRBD2, 6 bases. The germline V gene has CDR1 LGHDT and CDR2 YNNKEL (reference sequence). V was pared by 4 bases and J by 2 bases, with 14 bases between. This CDR3 has 16 residues.

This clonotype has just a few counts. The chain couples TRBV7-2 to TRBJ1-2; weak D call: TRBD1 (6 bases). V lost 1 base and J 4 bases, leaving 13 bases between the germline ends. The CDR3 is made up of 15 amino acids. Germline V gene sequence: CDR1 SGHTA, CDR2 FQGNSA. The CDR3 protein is CASSLEPGAVYGYTF. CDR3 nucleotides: TGTGCCAGCAGCTTAGAGCCGGGGGCTGTCTATGGCTACACCTTC.